The 11 T cell receptor beta chains in this list originate from one sample, sequenced in a study of CD8 T cells in ankylosing spondylitis. One entry per CDR3 protein, called by TCRdb with MiXCR from the 5' RACE reads. Here the sample spans roughly 130,000 distinct CDR3 sequences, roughly 13% being singletons. Material: blood, either unsorted or a sorted T cell fraction (not recorded which). The source is a female donor with ankylosing spondylitis or in good health (not recorded which).

V usage is TRBV15 and J usage is TRBJ2-3; 13 bases agree with TRBD2. The CDR3 consists of 16 residues. V dropped 1 base and J dropped 6; count of bases not matched to a gene: 4. CDR1 and CDR2 from the germline V gene are LNHNV and YYDKDF (reference sequence). The CDR3 here is CATSRGTSGSLDTQYF. The CDR3 region has the DNA TGTGCCACCAGCAGAGGGACTAGCGGGAGTTTGGATACGCAGTATTTT.

This clonotype has more than one count but fewer than ten. This sequence joins TRBV27 and TRBJ1-2, with a weak D call TRBD1 (6 bases). The V end was cut by 6 bases, the J end by 4 bases, with 15 bases between. Germline V gene sequence: CDR1 MNHEY, CDR2 SMNVEV (reference sequence). The CDR3 has 14 residues. CDR3 sequence (DNA): TGTGCCAGCAGGGGGCCGGGGGCCAGCTATGGCTACACCTTC. Its protein product is CASRGPGASYGYTF.

CDR3 amino acids: CAVGVGLGTDTQYF. The CDR3 bases are TGTGCCGTAGGAGTGGGGCTGGGCACAGATACGCAGTATTTT. This rearrangement joins TRBV15 to TRBJ2-3, with D possibly being TRBD1 (5 bases). There are 14 residues in the CDR3. V shed 11 bases and J shed 1 base, with 16 bases lying between them. From germline, CDR1 is LNHNV and CDR2 YYDKDF (reference sequence). The complete variable domain, with remaining parts taken from reference TRBV15 and TRBJ2-3, reads DAMVIQNPRYQVTQFGKPVTLSCSQTLNHNVMYWYQQKSSQAPKLLFHYYDKDFNNEADTPDNFQSRRPNTSFCFLDIRSPGLGDTAMYLCAVGVGLGTDTQYFGPGTRLTVL.

The chain employs TRBV29-1 and TRBJ2-7; maybe TRBD1 (6 bases). The CDR3 runs to 11 residues. Germline V lookup: CDR1 SQVTM, CDR2 ANQGSEA. Trimming pared 7 bases from V and 6 bases from J, leaving 13 bases between. The CDR3 nucleotides read TGCAGCGCGGTGACAGGTTTCGAGCAGTACTTC. Translating gives CSAVTGFEQYF.

J is TRBJ1-2 and V is TRBV18; TRBD1 aligns across 10 bases. This CDR3 is built from 13 residues. Germline assignment: CDR1 KGHSH and CDR2 LQKENI. V was pared by 6 bases and J by 8 bases, with 6 bases of the junction left unmatched. The CDR3 sequence: CASSPGTGEGYTF. CDR3 bases: TGTGCCAGCTCCCCCGGGACAGGGGAAGGCTACACCTTC.

This clonotype has a handful of counts. V usage is TRBV7-2 and J usage is TRBJ2-1; tentative D call: TRBD2 (5 bases). CDR3 length equals 15 residues. Trimming removed 1 base at V and 0 bases at J, with 7 bases between. From germline, CDR1 is SGHTA and CDR2 FQGNSA. CDR3 bases: TGTGCCAGCAGCTTAGACGGGATCTCCTACAATGAGCAGTTCTTC. This sequence encodes CASSLDGISYNEQFF.

In this sample, this clonotype turned up many times. Here the CDR3 reads CASSLRGSEQYF. CDR3 DNA: TGTGCCAGCAGTCTCCGTGGGAGTGAGCAGTACTTC. This rearrangement joins TRBV6-5 to TRBJ2-7, with D perhaps matching TRBD2 (5 bases). CDR1 MNHEY and CDR2 SVGAGI come from the germline V gene. Trimming removed 5 bases from V and 7 bases from J, with 12 bases in between. The CDR3 is made up of 12 amino acids.

This clonotype was observed at least ten times. DNA for the CDR3: TGTGCCAGCAGTAAACTAGCGGGAGAAGATACGCAGTATTTT. This translates into CASSKLAGEDTQYF. This chain connects TRBV3-1 to TRBJ2-3, with 11 bases aligning to TRBD2. The junction had 4 bases not matched to a gene; V was cut back by 6 bases and J by 5 bases. Germline CDR1 is LGHDT and CDR2 is YNNKEL (reference sequence). The CDR3 runs to 14 residues.

This sequence joins TRBV29-1 and TRBJ2-7; 11 bases line up with TRBD1. This CDR3 has 14 residues. The junction had 8 bases not matched to a gene; V was cut back by 6 bases and J by 4 bases. In germline, CDR1 is SQVTM, CDR2 ANQGSEA. The CDR3 bases are TGCAGCGTCGCCAGAGGACAGGGGGCTTACGAGCAGTACTTC. As protein: CSVARGQGAYEQYF.

This clonotype was recorded many times. The chain is built from TRBV20-1 and TRBJ1-1; 8 bases align to TRBD1. J gave up 5 bases and V 2 bases, and 7 bases lay outside the gene matches. Germline CDR1 reads DFQATT; CDR2 reads SNEGSKA (reference sequence). The CDR3 contains 14 residues. This CDR3 is CSARRTGRGTEAFF. The DNA of the CDR3 is TGCAGTGCTAGACGGACAGGGAGAGGGACTGAAGCTTTCTTT.

This rearrangement joins TRBV5-1 to TRBJ2-3; 7 bases are a match to TRBD2. Germline loops: CDR1 SGHRS, CDR2 YFSETQ. CDR3 length: 16 residues. Losses at the gene ends were 4 bases for V and 2 bases for J; bases not matched to a gene: 10. The CDR3 region has the DNA TGCGCCAGCAGCAGACGTGGGGGGGAAATCACAGATACGCAGTATTTT. It is translated as CASSRRGGEITDTQYF.